This entry concerns a single TCR beta chain. This record comes from a study of T cell responses to AZD1222 COVID-19 vaccine. Pooling covered second doses at about 4 or about 12 weeks. Repertoires were generated with immunoSEQ multiplex PCR, while TCRdb's copy carries only in-frame clones and drops some. The table lists around 6,100 clones, around 87% of them singletons, with 15% to 17% in the top ten. V was pared by 2 bases and J by 2 bases, with 2 bases of the junction left unmatched. The CDR3 spans 15 residues. Looked up from germline, CDR1 is LGHDT and CDR2 is YNNKEL (reference sequence). The rearrangement uses TRBV3-1 (or the pseudogene TRBV3-2) and TRBJ2-3; 9 bases agree with TRBD2. The sequencing here drew on peripheral blood, taken 28 days after the second AZD1222 dose. This receptor was identified in an adult who received the AZD1222 COVID-19 vaccine. For the CDR3, the DNA is TGTGCCAGCAGCCAATTAGCGGGAGCCACAGATACGCAGTATTTT. Translating gives CASSQLAGATDTQYF.